This T cell receptor (beta chain) was found in a study of blood T cell repertoires in COVID-19. The data were produced by immunoSEQ multiplex PCR, yet TCRdb's version contains in-frame clones alone and is incomplete. The table lists some 170,000 clones, roughly 88% of them singletons. The CDR3 consists of 17 residues. Germline CDR1 and CDR2: KGHSH and LQKENI. Trimming removed 2 bases from V and 9 bases from J; junction bases left unmatched: 9. This clonotype was sampled from a woman between 35 and 50 years old with COVID-19, enrolled during active disease. Sequences were obtained from peripheral blood. V is TRBV18 and J is TRBJ2-1; 14 bases line up with TRBD2. The CDR3 spells CASSPEGGLAGGGEQFF. For the CDR3, the DNA is TGTGCCAGCTCACCAGAAGGAGGACTAGCGGGAGGAGGTGAGCAGTTCTTC. Full variable domain (rest looked up from reference TRBV18 and TRBJ2-1): NAGVMQNPRHLVRRRGQEARLRCSPMKGHSHVYWYRQLPEEGLKFMVYLQKENIIDESGMPKERFSAEFPKEGPSILRIQQVVRGDSAAYFCASSPEGGLAGGGEQFFGPGTRLTVL.